These T cell receptor beta chains were read from a single sample in a study of blood T cell repertoires in COVID-19. TCRdb's table, derived via immunoSEQ multiplex PCR, lists solely in-frame clones and lacks some. The repertoire holds under 250,000 clones, with around nine tenths as singletons. Sequencing was performed on peripheral blood. These receptors all come from a man aged 30 to 45 with COVID-19, enrolled during active disease. CDR3s include the opening cysteine and the closing phenylalanine or tryptophan. Fields, in order: J gene, clone size, D gene, V gene, CDR3 protein, CDR3 DNA. D genes are given only for firm matches. Size is stated for part of the rows, as once, few or many counts, or as a class when the clone is expanded.

TRBJ1-2	-	-	TRBV15	CATSPTGPYGYTF	TGTGCCACCAGCCCCACAGGGCCCTATGGCTACACCTTC
TRBJ1-5	-	TRBD1	TRBV6-6	CASSPGQGFYHSNQPQHF	TGTGCCAGCAGTCCGGGACAGGGCTTCTATCATAGCAATCAGCCCCAGCATTTT
TRBJ1-6	-	-	TRBV12-3/TRBV12-4	CASSYGTFTLHF	TGTGCCAGCAGTTACGGGACATTCACCCTCCACTTT
TRBJ1-1	once	-	TRBV13	CASSPGTQNTEAFF	TGTGCCAGCAGCCCCGGGACTCAAAACACTGAAGCTTTCTTT
TRBJ1-4	-	TRBD1	TRBV19	CASKDRGSINEKLFF	TGTGCCAGTAAAGACAGGGGGAGTATAAATGAAAAACTGTTTTTT
TRBJ1-4	few	TRBD1	TRBV5-1	CASSLGGTENEKLFF	TGCGCCAGCAGCTTGGGGGGGACAGAAAATGAAAAACTGTTTTTT
TRBJ2-5	-	TRBD2	TRBV4-1	CASSPGLAGGGETQYF	TGCGCCAGCAGCCCGGGACTAGCGGGGGGAGGGGAGACCCAGTACTTC
TRBJ2-5	-	TRBD2	TRBV3-1/TRBV3-2	CASSQTSGRLKETQYF	TGTGCCAGCAGCCAAACTAGCGGAAGGCTAAAAGAGACCCAGTACTTC
TRBJ1-2	-	TRBD1	TRBV7-9	CASSRNRGNYGYTF	TGTGCCAGCAGTCGAAACAGGGGCAACTATGGCTACACCTTC
TRBJ1-5	-	TRBD1	TRBV5-6	CASTSSLNRGWNQPQHF	TGTGCCAGCACGTCCTCATTAAACAGGGGCTGGAATCAGCCCCAGCATTTT
TRBJ2-7	-	-	TRBV11-1	CASSSDSGQYEQYF	TGTGCCAGCAGCTCCGACAGCGGGCAGTACGAGCAGTACTTC
TRBJ1-1	-	TRBD1	TRBV11-1	CASSDIRQGASEAFF	TGTGCCAGCAGCGACATCAGACAGGGGGCCTCTGAAGCTTTCTTT
TRBJ1-2	-	TRBD1	TRBV2	CASSVRTGEDGYTF	TGTGCCAGCAGTGTACGGACAGGGGAAGATGGCTACACCTTC
TRBJ1-6	-	-	TRBV6-1	CASSEGLSSYNSPLHF	TGTGCCAGCAGTGAAGGCCTGAGCTCCTATAATTCACCCCTCCACTTT
TRBJ1-5	-	TRBD1	TRBV6-5	CASSTDRGGPQPQHF	TGTGCCAGCAGCACGGACAGGGGAGGGCCTCAGCCCCAGCATTTT
TRBJ2-5	-	-	TRBV11-2	CASSPALGEETQYF	TGTGCCAGCAGCCCCGCGTTAGGAGAAGAGACCCAGTACTTC
TRBJ1-5	-	-	TRBV10-1	CASSESPRGVLIRDQPQHF	TGCGCCAGCAGTGAGTCCCCCAGGGGTGTTTTGATTAGGGATCAGCCCCAGCATTTT
TRBJ2-6	-	TRBD1	TRBV5-1	CASSPGQVWLSSGANVLTF	TGCGCCAGCAGCCCGGGACAGGTTTGGCTTAGCTCTGGGGCCAACGTCCTGACTTTC
TRBJ2-3	-	TRBD1	TRBV28	CASSLYRGSGTDTQYF	TGTGCCAGCAGTCTATACAGGGGGTCGGGCACAGATACGCAGTATTTT
TRBJ2-7	-	-	TRBV5-1	CASSSSTGVYEQYF	TGCGCCAGCAGCTCGTCGACAGGAGTCTACGAGCAGTACTTC
TRBJ2-5	-	TRBD2	TRBV19	CASSPKAGGVETQYF	TGTGCCAGTAGTCCTAAAGCGGGGGGGGTAGAGACCCAGTACTTC
TRBJ1-5	-	TRBD1	TRBV18	CASSPQEGQGGLGNQPQHF	TGTGCCAGCTCACCGCAGGAGGGACAGGGCGGCCTGGGCAATCAGCCCCAGCATTTT
TRBJ1-1	-	-	TRBV6-6	CASSNPGGIGSEAFF	TGTGCCAGCAGTAACCCTGGGGGCATCGGGTCTGAAGCTTTCTTT
TRBJ2-5	-	TRBD2	TRBV9	CASSVVPSGNQETQYF	TGTGCCAGCAGCGTAGTCCCTAGCGGGAACCAAGAGACCCAGTACTTC
TRBJ1-5	-	-	TRBV7-2	CASSLRRGQPQHF	TGTGCCAGCAGCTTGCGAAGGGGTCAGCCCCAGCATTTT
TRBJ2-1	-	-	TRBV20-1	CSASSGHEQFF	TGCAGTGCTAGTTCTGGGCATGAGCAGTTCTTC
TRBJ2-7	-	-	TRBV3-1/TRBV3-2	CASSQGARVEQYF	TGTGCCAGCAGCCAAGGCGCACGCGTCGAGCAGTACTTC
TRBJ2-5	-	-	TRBV27	CASSLLAGVGETQYF	TGTGCCAGCAGTTTACTGGCAGGGGTAGGGGAGACCCAGTACTTC
TRBJ1-2	-	TRBD1	TRBV3-1/TRBV3-2	CASSPNRQGYYGYTF	TGTGCCAGCAGCCCCAATCGACAGGGATACTATGGCTACACCTTC
TRBJ2-2	-	TRBD2	TRBV5-1	CASSGGTSVIGELFF	TGCGCCAGCAGCGGCGGGACTAGCGTTATCGGGGAGCTGTTTTTT
TRBJ2-1	-	-	TRBV5-4	CATGTPNNEQFF	TGTGCCACCGGGACTCCTAACAATGAGCAGTTCTTC
TRBJ2-4	-	-	TRBV15	CATSREIQGIAKNIQYF	TGTGCCACCAGCAGAGAGATACAGGGCATAGCCAAAAACATTCAGTACTTC
TRBJ1-3	-	-	TRBV5-1	CASSLVGGTANTIYF	TGCGCCAGCAGCTTGGTAGGAGGGACGGCAAACACCATATATTTT
TRBJ2-7	-	-	TRBV3-1/TRBV3-2	CASSQRGSGYEQYF	TGTGCCAGCAGCCAACGGGGGTCCGGCTACGAGCAGTACTTC
TRBJ1-2	-	-	TRBV5-1	CASVFDGGASNYGYTF	TGCGCCAGCGTATTCGACGGGGGGGCTTCTAACTATGGCTACACCTTC
TRBJ2-7	-	TRBD1	TRBV29-1	CSAERGQGNHEQYF	TGCAGCGCCGAGAGGGGACAGGGGAACCACGAGCAGTACTTC
TRBJ1-2	-	TRBD1	TRBV14	CASSQRQGGGYTF	TGTGCCAGCAGCCAAAGACAGGGGGGAGGCTACACCTTC
TRBJ1-3	-	-	TRBV15	CATSRSPSGTIYF	TGTGCCACCAGCAGGAGTCCCTCGGGCACCATATATTTT
TRBJ2-2	-	-	TRBV12-5	CASGLYTGELFF	TGTGCTAGTGGTTTGTATACCGGGGAGCTGTTTTTT
TRBJ1-4	-	TRBD1	TRBV7-3	CASSLKQGTTNEKLFF	TGTGCCAGCAGCTTAAAACAGGGGACGACTAATGAAAAACTGTTTTTT
TRBJ2-1	-	TRBD2	TRBV12-3/TRBV12-4	CASSLLAGDKQFF	TGTGCCAGCAGTCTCCTAGCGGGGGATAAGCAGTTCTTC
TRBJ1-4	-	-	TRBV7-9	CASSVSLEGEKLFF	TGTGCCAGCAGCGTCAGCCTCGAGGGCGAAAAACTGTTTTTT
TRBJ1-2	-	-	TRBV9	CASSPSGGDNYGYTF	TGTGCCAGCAGCCCCTCGGGTGGCGATAACTATGGCTACACCTTC
TRBJ1-6	-	TRBD1	TRBV9	CASSAQGAPSPLHF	TGTGCCAGCAGCGCACAGGGGGCCCCTTCACCCCTCCACTTT